Reported below is one T cell receptor beta chain. Generated by immunoSEQ multiplex PCR, the TCRdb table keeps only in-frame clones and is missing some. The data hold about 140,000 clones, with around 87% observed a single time. The CDR3 contains 19 residues. Germline CDR1 is SNHLY and CDR2 is FYNNEI. Trimming took 0 bases from V and 2 from J, leaving 20 bases between them. This sample is part of a study of blood T cell repertoires in COVID-19. The sequenced sample consisted of peripheral blood. The receptor was isolated from a woman in her thirties or forties with acute or convalescent COVID-19. The chain joins TRBV2 to TRBJ1-3; D call uncertain. Here the CDR3 DNA reads TGTGCCAGCAGTGAAGCGGCCCCCATGGGCAATTCCCCTGGAAACACCATATATTTT. This codes for CASSEAAPMGNSPGNTIYF.